The sequence of this T cell receptor beta chain was determined in a study of blood T cell repertoires in COVID-19. In the study overall: COVID-19 samples, acute and convalescent, were from the United States, Italy and Spain. T cells, B-cell-depleted T cells, or PBMCs supplied cDNA or gDNA.

Trimming removed 6 bases from V and 7 bases from J, with 15 bases in between. CDR1 is MNHEY, CDR2 SVGEGT, per germline. The length of the CDR3 is 13 residues. Original handling: Nucleated cell number was recorded as an estimate derived from reference gene primer amplification. This table comes from immunoSEQ multiplex PCR, and its TCRdb copy is limited to in-frame clones, with some not included. That table furnishes V, J and clone size, whereas the DNA furnished D and trimming. Found here are under 250,000 clones, roughly 80% of them singletons; the top ten hold about 2.5%. This chain links TRBV6-2 or TRBV6-3 with TRBJ1-1; D is ambiguous. This TCR derives from a woman in her 70s with active or convalescent COVID-19. The sequenced material came from peripheral blood. The CDR3 spells CASSSALRGEAFF. The CDR3 nucleotides are TGTGCCAGCAGCTCGGCGTTGCGGGGTGAAGCTTTCTTT.